The clone carrying this T cell receptor beta chain was counted at least ten times. Its antigen is unidentified. The data stem from a study of CD8 T cells in ankylosing spondylitis. Study-wide results and caveats: In ankylosing spondylitis blood, a motif of roughly 8 highly homologous TCR beta variants appeared characteristic.

The CDR3 runs 16 residues. V shed 2 bases and J shed 0 bases, with 10 bases lying between them. Germline V gene lookup returns CDR1 LGHNA and CDR2 YNFKEQ. TCRdb reprocessed the 5' RACE reads with MiXCR, giving one entry per CDR3 protein. The sample lists more than 100,000 distinct CDR3 sequences, about an eighth seen once, with 4.1% in the top ten. The rearrangement links TRBV4-2 to TRBJ2-2, with D perhaps matching TRBD2 (6 bases). The source material was blood, either unsorted or a sorted T cell fraction (not recorded which). This receptor was identified in a female donor with ankylosing spondylitis or in good health (not recorded which). The CDR3 loop reads CASSQWREANTGELFF. The CDR3, as DNA: TGTGCCAGCAGCCAATGGAGGGAGGCGAACACCGGGGAGCTGTTTTTT.